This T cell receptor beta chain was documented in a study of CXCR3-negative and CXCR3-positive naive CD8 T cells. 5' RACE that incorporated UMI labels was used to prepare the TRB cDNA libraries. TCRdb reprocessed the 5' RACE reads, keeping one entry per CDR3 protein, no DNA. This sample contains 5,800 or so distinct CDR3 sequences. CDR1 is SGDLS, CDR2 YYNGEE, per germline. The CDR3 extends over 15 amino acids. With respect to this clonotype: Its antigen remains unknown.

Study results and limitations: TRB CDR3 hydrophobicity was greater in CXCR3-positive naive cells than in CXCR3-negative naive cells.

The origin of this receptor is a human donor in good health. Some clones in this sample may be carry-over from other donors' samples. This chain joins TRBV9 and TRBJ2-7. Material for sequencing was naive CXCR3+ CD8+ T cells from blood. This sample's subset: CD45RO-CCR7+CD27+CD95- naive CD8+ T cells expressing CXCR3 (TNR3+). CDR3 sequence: CASSVGMGISYEQYF.